These 4 T cell receptor beta chains originate from one sample sequenced in a study of T cells in Graves' hyperthyroidism and ophthalmopathy. RNA transcripts gave rise to amplified TCR beta CDR3 regions. HTBI primers were the set used in a first-round RT-PCR of the TCR CDR3. TCRdb reanalysed the multiplex PCR reads using MiXCR and keeps one entry per CDR3 protein. Of around 490,000 distinct CDR3 sequences in the sample, just under 20% were seen once. Sequencing was carried out using blood. These receptors came from a man between 40 and 49 years old with Graves' ophthalmopathy.

Worth noting for this clonotype: A read error may be the cause here, since a much bigger clone is one base away. The chain joins TRBV28 to TRBJ2-3; 9 bases are a match to TRBD2. The germline CDR1 and CDR2 sequences are MDHEN and SYDVKM. CDR3 length: 15 residues. The CDR3 spells CTSPPTSGITDTQYF. CDR3 bases: TGTACCAGCCCACCGACTAGCGGAATCACAGATACGCAGTATTTT.

The V gene is TRBV5-1, the J gene TRBJ2-5; unclear D gene. Trimming removed 0 bases at V and 5 bases at J, with 11 bases between. From germline, CDR1 is SGHRS and CDR2 YFSETQ. The CDR3 consists of 14 residues. The CDR3 loop is CASSLAQAIETQYF. As DNA, the CDR3 is TGCGCCAGCAGCTTGGCGCAGGCCATCGAGACCCAGTACTTC.

Only a few counts were recorded for this clonotype. CDR3 amino acids: CATSREGPLYEQYF. The CDR3 coding sequence is TGTGCCACCAGCAGAGAGGGCCCCTTATACGAGCAGTACTTC. This rearrangement joins TRBV15 to TRBJ2-7; D unclear. The CDR3 consists of 14 residues. Trimming left V 0 bases short and J 4 bases short, with 10 bases between. Germline assignment: CDR1 LNHNV and CDR2 YYDKDF (reference sequence).

V is TRBV14 and J is TRBJ1-3; maybe TRBD1 (6 bases). V dropped 4 bases and J dropped 7 bases, with 17 bases sitting between them. The germline gives CDR1 SGHDN, CDR2 FVKESK. The CDR3 loop spans 15 amino acids. This CDR3 is CASSPYRGQGNTIYF. The DNA of the CDR3 is TGTGCCAGCAGCCCCTACCGAGGGCAGGGGAACACCATATATTTT.